Shown below are 7 T cell receptor beta chains from a single sample sequenced in a study of PD-1 blockade in classical Hodgkin lymphoma. Each and every patient relapsed after autologous stem cell transplantation, and patients got differing brentuximab vedotin exposure. The assay was immunoSEQ multiplex PCR, and TCRdb's table has in-frame clones only and misses some. The data contain 40,000 to 50,000 clones, about 74% of them singletons. The sequences come from peripheral blood mononuclear cells (PBMCs), collected at baseline. The receptors come from a human donor with classical Hodgkin lymphoma.

This chain links TRBV9 with TRBJ2-2; D call uncertain. Trimming took 6 bases from V and 5 from J, leaving 26 bases between them. The CDR3 sequence is 18 residues long. Germline V gene data show CDR1 as SGDLS and CDR2 as YYNGEE. The DNA for the CDR3 is TGTGCCAGCAACCCCAAGTCCCATAGTTGGGCCACTACCGGGGAGCTGTTTTTT. Protein sequence: CASNPKSHSWATTGELFF.

CDR3 in amino acids: CASRKSSGNTIYF. CDR3 sequence (DNA): TGTGCCAGCAGGAAGAGCTCTGGAAACACCATATATTTT. J is TRBJ1-3 and V is TRBV6-6, with D unresolved. Germline values: CDR1 MNHNY, CDR2 SVGAGI (reference sequence). The CDR3 is 13 residues long. Trimming cost V 6 bases and J 0 bases, with 6 bases left between them.

Details on this clone: The same CDR3 can be traced to other DNA sequences in this sample. The V gene is TRBV9, the J gene TRBJ2-3, with 7 bases identical to TRBD2. This CDR3 region has 15 residues. With V trimmed by 1 base and J by 1 base, 3 bases remained unmatched. The V gene's germline CDR1 is SGDLS and CDR2 YYNGEE. The CDR3 sequence is CASSVRGSGTDTQYF. As DNA, the CDR3 is TGTGCCAGCAGCGTACGCGGGAGTGGCACAGATACGCAGTATTTT.

This rearrangement joins TRBV19 to TRBJ1-5; 9 bases match TRBD1. CDR3 length: 14 amino acids. Germline CDR1 is LNHDA and CDR2 is SQIVND (reference sequence). Trimming at V came to 5 bases and at J to 4 bases, leaving 3 bases not matched to a gene. The CDR3 region is CASSAGQGNQPQHF. CDR3 coding DNA: TGTGCCAGTAGTGCAGGACAGGGGAATCAGCCCCAGCATTTT.

The chain uses TRBV6-5 and TRBJ2-7; perhaps TRBD2 as D (6 bases). The V gene lost 7 bases and the J gene lost 0 bases, with 13 bases spanning the gap. Germline V gives CDR1 MNHEY, CDR2 SVGAGI. The CDR3 covers 14 residues. The CDR3 protein is CASTPGVPSYEQYF. In DNA, the CDR3 is TGTGCCAGCACCCCGGGGGTTCCCTCCTACGAGCAGTACTTC.

This clone was seen a few times. J is TRBJ2-2 and V is TRBV27; weak D call: TRBD2 (6 bases). Germline assignment: CDR1 MNHEY and CDR2 SMNVEV (reference sequence). This CDR3 comprises 15 residues. The V end lost 5 bases, the J end lost 8 bases, and 18 bases lay between the germline ends. CDR3: CASSVPGTSSGELFF. As DNA, the CDR3 is TGTGCCAGCAGTGTTCCCGGGACTTCGTCTGGGGAGCTGTTTTTT.

J is TRBJ1-2 and V is TRBV6-5, with a tentative D call TRBD1 (5 bases). CDR1 and CDR2 (germline): MNHEY, SVGAGI. CDR3 length: 14 amino acids. V lost 7 bases and J lost 4, with 16 bases in between. This CDR3 reads CASTAGGAGYGYTF. CDR3 in DNA: TGTGCCAGCACCGCAGGAGGGGCGGGCTATGGCTACACCTTC.